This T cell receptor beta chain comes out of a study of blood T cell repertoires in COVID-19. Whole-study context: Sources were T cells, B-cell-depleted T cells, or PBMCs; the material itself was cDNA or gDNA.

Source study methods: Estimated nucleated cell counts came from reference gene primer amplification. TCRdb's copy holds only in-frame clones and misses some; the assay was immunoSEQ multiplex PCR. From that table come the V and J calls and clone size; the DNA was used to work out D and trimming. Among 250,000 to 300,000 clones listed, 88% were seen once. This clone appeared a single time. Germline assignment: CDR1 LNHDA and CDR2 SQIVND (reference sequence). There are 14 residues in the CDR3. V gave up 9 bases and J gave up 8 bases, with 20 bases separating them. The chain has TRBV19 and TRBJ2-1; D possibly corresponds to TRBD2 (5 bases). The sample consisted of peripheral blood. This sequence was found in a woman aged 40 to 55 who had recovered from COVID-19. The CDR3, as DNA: TGTGCCAGCCAACCTGGGGTAGCGAGGGATGAGCAGTTCTTC. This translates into CASQPGVARDEQFF.